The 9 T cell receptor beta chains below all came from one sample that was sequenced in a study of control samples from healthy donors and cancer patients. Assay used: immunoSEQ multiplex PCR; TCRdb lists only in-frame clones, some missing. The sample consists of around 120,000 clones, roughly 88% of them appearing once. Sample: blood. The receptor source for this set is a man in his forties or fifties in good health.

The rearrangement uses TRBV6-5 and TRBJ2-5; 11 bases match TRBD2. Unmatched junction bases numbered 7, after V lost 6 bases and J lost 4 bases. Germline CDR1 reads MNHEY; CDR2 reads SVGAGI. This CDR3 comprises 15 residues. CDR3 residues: CASRLSGGERETQYF. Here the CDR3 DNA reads TGTGCCAGCAGACTTAGCGGGGGGGAGAGAGAGACCCAGTACTTC.

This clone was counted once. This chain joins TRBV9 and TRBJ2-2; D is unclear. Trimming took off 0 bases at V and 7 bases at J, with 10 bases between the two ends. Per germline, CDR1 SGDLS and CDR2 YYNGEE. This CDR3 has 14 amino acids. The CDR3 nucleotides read TGTGCCAGCAGCGTAGAAACCTTTAACGGGGAGCTGTTTTTT. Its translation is CASSVETFNGELFF.

This CDR3 reads CAWGTYASTDTQYF. DNA of the CDR3: TGTGCCTGGGGGACTTACGCTAGCACAGATACGCAGTATTTT. The chain links TRBV30 to TRBJ2-3; tentative D call: TRBD2 (6 bases). The CDR3 length is 14 residues. Per germline, CDR1 GTSNPN and CDR2 SVGIG (reference sequence). The V gene lost 5 bases and the J gene lost 0 bases, with 12 bases spanning the gap.

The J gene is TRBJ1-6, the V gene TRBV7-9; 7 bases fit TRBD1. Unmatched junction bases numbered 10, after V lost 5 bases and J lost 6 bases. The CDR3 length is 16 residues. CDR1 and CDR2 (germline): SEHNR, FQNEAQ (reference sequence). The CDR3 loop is CASSPRAGGSNSPLHF. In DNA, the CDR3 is TGTGCCAGCAGCCCCCGGGCAGGGGGTAGTAATTCACCCCTCCACTTT.

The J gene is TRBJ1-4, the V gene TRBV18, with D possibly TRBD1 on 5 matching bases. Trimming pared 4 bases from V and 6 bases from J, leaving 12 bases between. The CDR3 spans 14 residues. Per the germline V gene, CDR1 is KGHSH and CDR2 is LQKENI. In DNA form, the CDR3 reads TGTGCCAGCTCACGTCAGGGTGGGGATGAAAAACTGTTTTTT. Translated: CASSRQGGDEKLFF. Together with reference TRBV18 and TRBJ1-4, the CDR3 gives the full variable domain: NAGVMQNPRHLVRRRGQEARLRCSPMKGHSHVYWYRQLPEEGLKFMVYLQKENIIDESGMPKERFSAEFPKEGPSILRIQQVVRGDSAAYFCASSRQGGDEKLFFGSGTQLSVL.

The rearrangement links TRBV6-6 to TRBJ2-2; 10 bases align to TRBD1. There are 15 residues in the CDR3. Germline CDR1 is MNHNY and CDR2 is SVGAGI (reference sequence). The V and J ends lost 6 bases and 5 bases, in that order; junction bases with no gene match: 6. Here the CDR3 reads CASSPTDRGTGELFF. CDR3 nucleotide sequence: TGTGCCAGCAGCCCGACGGACAGGGGGACCGGGGAGCTGTTTTTT.

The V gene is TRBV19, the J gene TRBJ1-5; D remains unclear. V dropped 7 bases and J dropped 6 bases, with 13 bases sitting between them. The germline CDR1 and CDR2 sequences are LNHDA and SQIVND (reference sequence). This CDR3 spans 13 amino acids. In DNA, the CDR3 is TGTGCCAGTACTAATCCGGGAATTCAGCCCCAGCATTTT. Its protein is CASTNPGIQPQHF.

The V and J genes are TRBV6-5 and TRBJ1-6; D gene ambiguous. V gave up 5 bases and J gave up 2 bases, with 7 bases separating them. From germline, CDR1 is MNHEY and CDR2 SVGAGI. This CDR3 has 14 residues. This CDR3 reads CASSIRTYNSPLHF. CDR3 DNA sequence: TGTGCCAGCAGTATAAGGACCTATAATTCACCCCTCCACTTT.

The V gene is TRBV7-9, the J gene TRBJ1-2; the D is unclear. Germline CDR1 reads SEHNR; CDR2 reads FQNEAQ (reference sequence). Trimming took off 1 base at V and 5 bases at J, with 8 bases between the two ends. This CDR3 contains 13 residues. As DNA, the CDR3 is TGTGCCAGCAGCTTAGTTTCGGGGTATGGCTACACCTTC. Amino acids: CASSLVSGYGYTF.